This T cell receptor (beta chain) was sequenced during a study of beta chain features in type 1 diabetes. Isolated RNA was reverse transcribed in full, so expressed TCRB transcripts were sequenced. Repertoires were generated with immunoSEQ multiplex PCR, while TCRdb's copy carries only in-frame clones and drops some. Of roughly 700,000 clones in the sample, around 15% were seen once. Germline V CDR1 and CDR2: WSHSY, SAAADI. With 3 bases removed from V and 5 bases from J, the gap between germline ends came to 7 bases. The CDR3 sequence is 12 residues long. With regard to this clone: Its antigen is undetermined. This same CDR3 is encoded by further DNA sequences in the sample.

Overall study findings and caveats: TCRB CDR3s were moderately but significantly shorter in Type 1 diabetes patients in all four CD4+ subsets.

Material for sequencing was naive CD4+ T cells from blood. The TCR originated in a man younger than 30 with type 1 diabetes. The chain employs TRBV10-2 and TRBJ2-5; D is unclear. The CDR3 DNA is TGCGCCAGCAGTGAACAACAGGAGACCCAGTACTTC. It encodes CASSEQQETQYF.